These 25 T cell receptor beta chains share one sample of origin, sequenced in a study of blood T cells in healthy people across ages. A second about 6 to 12 cycle PCR used barcoded and J-beta primers. TCRdb analysed the 5' RACE reads with MiXCR anew, one entry per CDR3 protein. The repertoire holds some 1.4 million distinct CDR3 sequences, with approximately 42% as singletons. Sequences were obtained from blood. The origin of the receptors is a woman younger than 30 in good health.

Written as DNA, the CDR3 is TGTGCCAGCAGTGAAAAGGACGTCCGCAATCAGCCCCAGCATTTT. Its translation is CASSEKDVRNQPQHF. This chain connects TRBV6-1 to TRBJ1-5; D is uncertain. Trimming took off 2 bases at V and 2 bases at J, with 10 bases between the two ends. The CDR3 is 15 amino acids. Germline CDR1 is MNHNS and CDR2 is SASEGT.

This rearrangement joins TRBV18 to TRBJ1-1; D is unclear. The CDR3 runs to 13 residues. The germline V and J ends were trimmed by 6 bases and 2 bases, with 10 bases remaining between them. Germline V gene sequence: CDR1 KGHSH, CDR2 LQKENI. The CDR3 spells CASSPAINTEAFF. The CDR3 DNA is TGTGCCAGCTCCCCGGCTATTAACACTGAAGCTTTCTTT.

This clonotype was detected many times. Written as DNA, the CDR3 is TGTGCCATCAAAGAAGGGGGGCTATCAAATGAGCAGTTCTTC. It encodes CAIKEGGLSNEQFF. The rearrangement links TRBV10-3 to TRBJ2-1; D assignment may be TRBD1 or TRBD2 (6 bases each). The length of the CDR3 is 14 residues. V dropped 7 bases and J dropped 7 bases, with 17 bases sitting between them. Germline V gives CDR1 ENHRY, CDR2 SYGVKD.

The genes are TRBV12-3 or TRBV12-4 and TRBJ2-2, with TRBD2 matching 11 bases. The V segment lost 11 bases and the J segment 0 bases; nucleotides outside the gene matches: 5. The CDR3 covers 15 residues. DNA for the CDR3: TGTGCCGGACGACTAGCGGGGTCGAACACCGGGGAGCTGTTTTTT. Its protein product is CAGRLAGSNTGELFF.

Here the CDR3 DNA reads TGCGCCAGCAGTGAGACTGTTGCAGCTACCTATGGCTACACCTTC. It encodes CASSETVAATYGYTF. The chain has TRBV10-2 and TRBJ1-2; D not resolved. V was pared by 2 bases and J by 4 bases, with 14 bases between. Germline-derived CDR1 and CDR2 are WSHSY and SAAADI. This CDR3 has 15 amino acids.

CDR3 bases: TGTGCCAGCAACACTTCGCGGGGCTACGAGCAGTACTTC. Translated: CASNTSRGYEQYF. The chain links TRBV7-2 to TRBJ2-5; D possibly corresponds to TRBD2 (6 bases). The J call may be mistaken, given a closer DNA end match to TRBJ2-7. The germline V gene encodes CDR1 SGHTA and CDR2 FQGNSA. This CDR3 spans 13 amino acids.

The chain links TRBV15 to TRBJ1-4, with D unclear. Trimming took off 0 bases at V and 3 bases at J, with 8 bases between the two ends. The CDR3 length is 15 residues. From germline, CDR1 is LNHNV and CDR2 YYDKDF (reference sequence). CDR3 DNA: TGTGCCACCAGCAGAGATTTAGGGCCTAATGAAAAACTGTTTTTT. It specifies CATSRDLGPNEKLFF.

The chain combines TRBV20-1 with TRBJ2-7; D remains ambiguous. Germline V gene sequence: CDR1 DFQATT, CDR2 SNEGSKA (reference sequence). V gave up 6 bases and J gave up 4 bases, with 16 bases separating them. CDR3 size: 13 residues. In nucleotides, the CDR3 is TGCAGTGCCAACATCAACACCCCTTACGAGCAGTACTTC. Translation: CSANINTPYEQYF.

There are a few counts of this clonotype. The chain uses TRBV9 and TRBJ2-1; 7 bases agree with TRBD1. The trim removed 1 base at V and 5 bases at J, leaving 9 bases unmatched. Looked up from germline, CDR1 is SGDLS and CDR2 is YYNGEE. The CDR3 covers 16 residues. The CDR3 DNA reads TGTGCCAGCAGCGTATCAATCCAGGGGGTGGACAATGAGCAGTTCTTC. Its protein is CASSVSIQGVDNEQFF.

This clonotype was seen a few times. The V and J genes are TRBV2 and TRBJ2-7; the match to TRBD2 covers 9 bases. CDR3 length: 15 residues. Looked up from germline, CDR1 is SNHLY and CDR2 is FYNNEI. V shed 6 bases, J shed 5 bases, and the junction held 11 bases outside the gene matches. CDR3 nucleotides: TGTGCCAGCAGGCCCCTAAGCGGGAGGTTCCACGAGCAGTACTTC. Amino acids: CASRPLSGRFHEQYF.

This clonotype was seen many times. The rearrangement uses TRBV29-1 and TRBJ2-7; no clear D gene. Trimming pared 4 bases from V and 0 bases from J, leaving 7 bases between. Germline lookup yields CDR1 SQVTM and CDR2 ANQGSEA. There are 12 residues in the CDR3. CDR3 residues: CSVVASSYEQYF. The CDR3 DNA reads as TGCAGCGTTGTGGCCAGCTCCTACGAGCAGTACTTC.

This clonotype was found many times. The CDR3 protein is CSARPDRTSNQPQHF. CDR3 DNA sequence: TGCAGTGCTAGGCCGGACAGGACCAGCAATCAGCCCCAGCATTTT. The J gene is TRBJ1-5, the V gene TRBV20-1; 7 bases line up with TRBD1. CDR1 is DFQATT, CDR2 SNEGSKA, per germline (reference sequence). The CDR3 runs 15 residues. The V and J ends lost 3 bases and 1 base, in that order; junction bases with no gene match: 6.

This chain uses TRBV6-2 or TRBV6-3 with TRBJ1-6, with D possibly TRBD1 on 6 matching bases. Germline lookup yields CDR1 MNHEY and CDR2 SVGEGT. Trimming stripped 5 bases from V and 7 bases from J, with 12 bases between. The CDR3 spans 14 residues. The CDR3 protein is CASSRRGLNSPLHF. CDR3 sequence (DNA): TGTGCCAGCAGTCGACGGGGGCTAAATTCACCCCTCCACTTT.

A single count supports this clonotype. The V gene is TRBV5-1, the J gene TRBJ1-6; 11 nucleotides line up with TRBD1. V lost 0 bases to trimming and J lost 9 bases; unmatched junction nucleotides: 2. In germline, CDR1 is SGHRS, CDR2 YFSETQ. This CDR3 is built from 15 residues. Written as DNA, the CDR3 is TGCGCCAGCAGCTTGGCCGGGACAGGGGGTTCACCCCTCCACTTT. Amino acids: CASSLAGTGGSPLHF.

This clonotype has ten or more counts. The chain carries TRBV3-1 and TRBJ2-7; D may match TRBD1 or TRBD2 (5 bases each). The tail of the sequence fits TRBJ2-5 better, so the J call may be wrong. Germline-derived CDR1 and CDR2 are LGHDT and YNNKEL (reference sequence). The CDR3 is made up of 12 amino acids. The CDR3 DNA follows: TGTGCCAGCGGCGGCTGGGGGGAGACCCAGTACTTC. It is translated as CASGGWGETQYF.

This chain links TRBV7-2 with TRBJ2-7; D is unresolved. The ends were cut back, 4 bases at V and 1 base at J, with 17 bases in the middle. In germline, CDR1 is SGHTA, CDR2 FQGNSA. The CDR3 is 16 residues long. The CDR3 DNA reads TGTGCCAGCAGCTCCCCGGATCAGGCGCGGTCCTACGAGCAGTACTTC. Amino acids: CASSSPDQARSYEQYF.

With respect to this clonotype: It may be a read error: a sequence one base away is much more abundant. The J gene is TRBJ2-4, the V gene TRBV20-1; TRBD1 might be the D (6 bases). Per germline, CDR1 DFQATT and CDR2 SNEGSKA (reference sequence). Trimming pared 2 bases from V and 5 bases from J, leaving 16 bases between. This CDR3 region has 15 residues. This CDR3 is CSARKSAGVQNIQYF. CDR3 nucleotides: TGCAGTGCTAGAAAAAGTGCAGGGGTTCAAAACATTCAGTACTTC.

The chain couples TRBV12-3 or TRBV12-4 to TRBJ2-1, with D tentatively TRBD2 (6 bases). The CDR3 sequence is 13 residues long. The V end lost 6 bases, the J end lost 8 bases, and 14 bases lay between the germline ends. CDR3: CASSLGGEYEQFF. DNA of the CDR3: TGTGCCAGCAGCTTGGGCGGGGAGTATGAGCAGTTCTTC.

V usage is TRBV20-1 and J usage is TRBJ1-2; unclear D gene. Trimming took off 8 bases at V and 11 bases at J, with 21 bases between the two ends. Germline CDR1 and CDR2: DFQATT and SNEGSKA (reference sequence). The CDR3 contains 12 residues. The CDR3 DNA is TGCAGTCCCACATCCGGGCCGAACCCTTACACCTTC. It codes for CSPTSGPNPYTF.

This clonotype was detected ten times or more. The V gene is TRBV7-8, the J gene TRBJ2-4, with TRBD1 matching 9 bases. Gene TRBJ2-7 matches the end of the DNA better, so the J call may be wrong. The germline gives CDR1 SGHVS, CDR2 FQNEAQ. This CDR3 has 15 residues. This CDR3 is CASSLSGTGMFEQYF. The DNA for the CDR3 is TGTGCCAGCAGCTTATCTGGGACAGGGATGTTCGAGCAGTACTTC.

The gene calls are TRBV7-6 and TRBJ2-1; D perhaps matches TRBD2 (6 bases). Per the germline V gene, CDR1 is SGHVS and CDR2 is FNYEAQ. The CDR3 is 15 residues long. Trimming took 6 bases from V and 0 from J, leaving 12 bases between them. CDR3 DNA sequence: TGTGCCAGCAGGGGAACGCGGGGCTCCTACAATGAGCAGTTCTTC. Translation: CASRGTRGSYNEQFF. Combining the CDR3 with reference TRBV7-6 and TRBJ2-1 gives the whole variable domain GAGVSQSPRYKVTKRGQDVALRCDPISGHVSLYWYRQALGQGPEFLTYFNYEAQQDKSGLPNDRFSAERPEGSISTLTIQRTEQRDSAMYRCASRGTRGSYNEQFFGPGTRLTVL.

In its sample, this clonotype was seen a few times. V gene TRBV3-1 combines with J gene TRBJ2-7; TRBD1 matches 7 bases. The CDR3 totals 14 residues. Germline CDR1 reads LGHDT; CDR2 reads YNNKEL (reference sequence). The junction had 4 bases not matched to a gene; V was cut back by 4 bases and J by 1 base. This CDR3 is CASSPMTGSYEQYF. CDR3 DNA sequence: TGTGCCAGCAGCCCAATGACAGGGTCCTACGAGCAGTACTTC.

This clonotype was seen just once. The CDR3 DNA is TGCGCCAGCAGGAACAGGGGCCAGCCTTGGGACGAGCAGTACTTC. Encoded protein: CASRNRGQPWDEQYF. The chain uses TRBV10-2 and TRBJ2-7, with 7 bases matching TRBD1. After removal of 6 bases from V and 5 bases from J, the junction contained 13 bases not matched to a gene. The germline CDR1 and CDR2 sequences are WSHSY and SAAADI. The CDR3 has 15 amino acids.

This clonotype was detected only a few times. This chain connects TRBV30 to TRBJ1-4; 10 nucleotides agree with TRBD1. CDR3 length: 15 residues. V dropped 2 bases and J dropped 6; count of bases not matched to a gene: 6. Germline assignment: CDR1 GTSNPN and CDR2 SVGIG (reference sequence). The CDR3 is CAWSLVGTGDEKLFF. The CDR3 bases are TGTGCCTGGAGTCTGGTTGGGACAGGGGATGAAAAACTGTTTTTT. The full variable domain, with the rest looked up from reference TRBV30 and TRBJ1-4, is SQTIHQWPATLVQPVGSPLSLECTVEGTSNPNLYWYRQAAGRGLQLLFYSVGIGQISSEVPQNLSASRPQDRQFILSSKKLLLSDSGFYLCAWSLVGTGDEKLFFGSGTQLSVL.

The chain joins TRBV5-1 to TRBJ2-1, with no clear D. The CDR3 is 12 residues long. The germline V gene encodes CDR1 SGHRS and CDR2 YFSETQ. Trimming stripped 6 bases from V and 6 bases from J, with 10 bases between. The CDR3, as DNA: TGCGCCAGCATCGGACGGCGCAATGAGCAGTTCTTC. This encodes CASIGRRNEQFF. The entire variable domain, with the rest obtained from reference TRBV5-1 and TRBJ2-1, is as follows: KAGVTQTPRYLIKTRGQQVTLSCSPISGHRSVSWYQQTPGQGLQFLFEYFSETQRNKGNFPGRFSGRQFSNSRSEMNVSTLELGDSALYLCASIGRRNEQFFGPGTRLTVL.